Shown below are 21 T cell receptor beta chains from a single sample sequenced in a study of blood T cells in healthy people across ages. Alongside a J-beta primer mix, a sample-barcoded 5' primer served in a second PCR lasting roughly 6 to 11 cycles. TCRdb called the 5' RACE reads again in MiXCR, with one record for every CDR3 protein. The sample gives hundreds of thousands of distinct CDR3 sequences, about 27% of which show up once; 3.6% is in the top ten. The same data also contributed to another study, on T cells of mothers and their children.

Sequencing was done on a sample of blood. The receptors derive from a boy aged 2 to 10 in good health.

The table lists this clonotype with a few counts. This chain connects TRBV6-1 to TRBJ2-4; weak D call: TRBD2 (5 bases). The CDR3 is made up of 18 amino acids. Germline V gene sequence: CDR1 MNHNS, CDR2 SASEGT. V was cut by 2 bases and J by 0 bases, with 17 bases left in between. In DNA, the CDR3 is TGTGCCAGCAGTGAATTCGCTAGCCAGAGATTAGCCAAAAACATTCAGTACTTC. Protein sequence: CASSEFASQRLAKNIQYF.

This clonotype was seen a few times. V usage is TRBV10-3 and J usage is TRBJ1-2; perhaps TRBD1 as D (6 bases). The V end was cut by 2 bases, the J end by 0 bases, with 7 bases between. This CDR3 has 14 residues. From germline, CDR1 is ENHRY and CDR2 SYGVKD. CDR3 amino acids: CAISEGQTNYGYTF. CDR3 nucleotides: TGTGCCATCAGTGAGGGACAGACTAACTATGGCTACACCTTC.

V usage is TRBV20-1 and J usage is TRBJ1-6; possibly TRBD1 for D (6 bases). The CDR3 has 14 residues. V dropped 0 bases and J dropped 5 bases, with 8 bases sitting between them. Germline-derived CDR1 and CDR2 are DFQATT and SNEGSKA (reference sequence). The CDR3, as DNA: TGCAGTGCTAGAGAGGGGGCGGATAATTCACCCCTCCACTTT. It specifies CSAREGADNSPLHF.

This clonotype was recorded a few times. The rearrangement links TRBV3-1 to TRBJ1-2; possible D gene TRBD1, 5 bases. CDR3 length: 13 amino acids. The germline V gene has CDR1 LGHDT and CDR2 YNNKEL (reference sequence). The V and J ends lost 5 bases and 2 bases respectively, with 9 bases between them. CDR3 sequence reads: CASSFGANYGYTF. In nucleotides, the CDR3 is TGTGCCAGCAGCTTCGGGGCCAACTATGGCTACACCTTC.

This sequence joins TRBV4-3 and TRBJ1-5, with 11 bases identical to TRBD1. Germline values: CDR1 LGHNA, CDR2 YSLEER. The CDR3 has 14 amino acids. Trimming took 5 bases from V and 6 from J; bases not matched to a gene: 3. CDR3 sequence: CASSSGQGVQPQHF. The CDR3 DNA sequence: TGCGCCAGCAGCTCGGGACAGGGGGTTCAGCCCCAGCATTTT.

This clonotype came up a few times. The CDR3 nucleotides are TGCAGCGTTGTCTTGACAGATGCCTACGAGCAGTACTTC. It translates to CSVVLTDAYEQYF. The rearrangement joins TRBV29-1 to TRBJ2-7, with a tentative D call TRBD1 (5 bases). Per the germline V gene, CDR1 is SQVTM and CDR2 is ANQGSEA. This CDR3 spans 13 amino acids. Trimming removed 4 bases from V and 2 bases from J, with 12 bases in between.

Only a few counts were recorded for this clonotype. This chain uses TRBV20-1 with TRBJ2-5, with 9 bases that match TRBD2. Losses at the gene ends were 2 bases for V and 2 bases for J; bases not matched to a gene: 3. CDR3 length: 14 amino acids. Germline V gene data show CDR1 as DFQATT and CDR2 as SNEGSKA (reference sequence). The CDR3 coding sequence is TGCAGTGCTAGATCCACTAGCGGGCAAGAGACCCAGTACTTC. Translated, it gives CSARSTSGQETQYF.

The CDR3 nucleotides read TGTGCCAGCAGTCCCTCCTCTAGCGGGAGTGGGCAGGTATCGGATTACAATGAGCAGTTCTTC. This gives the protein CASSPSSSGSGQVSDYNEQFF. The chain combines TRBV12-3 or TRBV12-4 with TRBJ2-5; 10 bases match TRBD2. The assigned J gene may be wrong: the sequence end matches TRBJ2-1 better. The CDR3 length is 21 residues.

The chain recombines TRBV15 with TRBJ2-3; D perhaps matches TRBD1 (7 bases). V lost 0 bases and J lost 1, with 14 bases in between. Per germline, CDR1 LNHNV and CDR2 YYDKDF (reference sequence). This CDR3 spans 17 amino acids. The CDR3 loop reads CATSRDGRGEGTDTQYF. CDR3 bases: TGTGCCACCAGCAGAGATGGCAGGGGGGAAGGCACAGATACGCAGTATTTT.

The genes are TRBV5-1 and TRBJ2-5; weak D call: TRBD1 (6 bases). The better agreement between TRBJ2-1 and the DNA end casts doubt on the J call. Germline CDR1 reads SGHRS; CDR2 reads YFSETQ. CDR3 length: 15 amino acids. In DNA form, the CDR3 reads TGCGCCAGCAGCTCCTCAGGGACAACGGACAATGAGCAGTTCTTC. This sequence encodes CASSSSGTTDNEQFF.

The rearrangement joins TRBV6-2 or TRBV6-3 to TRBJ2-7, with 12 bases fitting TRBD1. From germline, CDR1 is MNHEY and CDR2 SVGEGT. The ends lost 3 bases at V and 0 bases at J; junction bases unmatched: 12. The CDR3 is 19 amino acids. Written as DNA, the CDR3 is TGTGCCAGCAGTTATCCCGGGACAGGGGGCGCACGGTTCTCCTACGAGCAGTACTTC. Its translation: CASSYPGTGGARFSYEQYF.

The sample holds a few counts of this clonotype. The chain links TRBV5-1 to TRBJ2-1; TRBD1 matches at 8 bases. The tail of the sequence fits TRBJ2-5 better, so the J call may be wrong. Germline CDR1 and CDR2: SGHRS and YFSETQ. CDR3 length: 14 residues. CDR3 loop: CASSQRQGRWTQYF. CDR3 DNA: TGCGCCAGCAGCCAGAGACAGGGGAGGTGGACCCAGTACTTC.

The chain uses TRBV5-1 and TRBJ2-7, with 7 bases lining up with TRBD2. After removal of 2 bases from V and 4 bases from J, the junction contained 6 bases not matched to a gene. The CDR3 is 14 amino acids. Per the germline V gene, CDR1 is SGHRS and CDR2 is YFSETQ. This CDR3 reads CASSFDGGRYEQYF. The DNA of the CDR3 is TGCGCCAGCAGCTTCGACGGGGGGAGGTACGAGCAGTACTTC.

There are a few counts of this clonotype. The chain carries TRBV7-9 and TRBJ1-4; D gene unclear. The V end lost 0 bases, the J end lost 5 bases, and 16 bases lay between the germline ends. The germline gives CDR1 SEHNR, CDR2 FQNEAQ (reference sequence). CDR3 size: 17 residues. As DNA, the CDR3 is TGTGCCAGCAGCTTAGCGACCCAGCGGGCTGCCAATGAAAAACTGTTTTTT. As protein: CASSLATQRAANEKLFF.

The chain recombines TRBV25-1 with TRBJ2-1, with 8 bases identical to TRBD1. From germline, CDR1 is MGHDK and CDR2 SYGVNS. There are 14 residues in the CDR3. Germline trimming cut 4 bases from V and 7 bases from J; bases unmatched to any gene: 6. The CDR3 sequence: CASSVAGGFNEQFF. CDR3 DNA: TGTGCCAGCAGTGTAGCAGGGGGCTTTAATGAGCAGTTCTTC.

This clonotype came up many times. This chain uses TRBV4-3 with TRBJ2-1; D is possibly TRBD1 or TRBD2 (5 bases each). CDR1 and CDR2 (germline): LGHNA, YSLEER. With 4 bases removed from V and 0 bases from J, the gap between germline ends came to 28 bases. CDR3 size: 21 residues. DNA of the CDR3: TGCGCCAGCAGCCCAAAGCAGGGACGCCTGACGGGCGACCGCTCCTACAATGAGCAGTTCTTC. Amino acid sequence: CASSPKQGRLTGDRSYNEQFF.

The rearrangement links TRBV7-8 to TRBJ2-3; D not certain. The V end lost 5 bases, the J end lost 1 base, and 10 bases lay between the germline ends. Per the germline V gene, CDR1 is SGHVS and CDR2 is FQNEAQ. The CDR3 has 14 amino acids. CDR3 coding DNA: TGTGCCAGCAGCCCTGACTCCGGCACAGATACGCAGTATTTT. Amino acid sequence: CASSPDSGTDTQYF.

This clonotype was observed a few times. The chain carries TRBV5-5 and TRBJ2-1, with 11 bases fitting TRBD1. Trimming at V came to 4 bases and at J to 0 bases, leaving 12 bases not matched to a gene. Germline CDR1 SGHKS, CDR2 YYEKEE (reference sequence). The CDR3 covers 19 residues. CDR3 residues: CASSLGTGGGWGSYNEQFF. CDR3 DNA sequence: TGTGCCAGCAGCCTCGGGACAGGGGGAGGGTGGGGCTCCTACAATGAGCAGTTCTTC. Complete variable domain (other parts from reference TRBV5-5 and TRBJ2-1): DAGVTQSPTHLIKTRGQQVTLRCSPISGHKSVSWYQQVLGQGPQFIFQYYEKEERGRGNFPDRFSARQFPNYSSELNVNALLLGDSALYLCASSLGTGGGWGSYNEQFFGPGTRLTVL.

DNA of the CDR3: TGTGCCAGCAGCTTAGGTACAGACAGAGGGGAGCTGTTTTTT. It encodes CASSLGTDRGELFF. V gene TRBV7-2 combines with J gene TRBJ2-2; D is possibly TRBD1 (5 bases). Germline-derived CDR1 and CDR2 are SGHTA and FQGNSA. With 1 base removed from V and 8 bases from J, the gap between germline ends came to 11 bases. The length of the CDR3 is 14 residues.

This clonotype was detected a few times. The V and J genes are TRBV28 and TRBJ2-5, with TRBD2 identical over 9 bases. V was clipped by 1 base and J by 2 bases; unmatched bases: 8. The CDR3 length is 17 residues. Germline V CDR1 and CDR2: MDHEN, SYDVKM. The CDR3 bases are TGTGCCAGCAGTTTATCCCTCATAGCGGGAGAGCAAGAGACCCAGTACTTC. Its translation is CASSLSLIAGEQETQYF.

This clonotype was picked up a small number of times. The V gene is TRBV28, the J gene TRBJ2-1, with 9 bases matching TRBD1. CDR3 length: 14 residues. Germline V gene data show CDR1 as MDHEN and CDR2 as SYDVKM. With 6 bases clipped from V and 6 bases from J, the junction kept 6 bases outside the gene matches. In DNA, the CDR3 is TGTGCCAGCAGACCGGGACAGGGTGGCAATGAGCAGTTCTTC. This codes for CASRPGQGGNEQFF.